This T cell receptor (beta chain) comes out of a study of liver allograft versus peripheral blood T cells. Study as a whole: Recipients' peripheral blood served as the comparator for T cell receptor repertoires in transplanted livers.

Points on this clonotype: Its antigen remains unknown. The junction does not match germline at one end; this may be a read error.

Study findings and constraints: Reportedly, liver allograft T cell receptor repertoires differed from peripheral blood ones.

TCRdb analysed the reads with MiXCR anew, one entry per CDR3 protein. The profile shows several thousand distinct CDR3 sequences, 15% of them singletons. The CDR3 is 12 amino acids. Germline CDR1 and CDR2: DFQATT and SNEGSKA (reference sequence). This sequence joins TRBV20-1 and TRBJ2-5; perhaps TRBD1 as D (5 bases). The TCR comes from a human patient who had a liver transplant. Some T cells may be graft donor cells. The CDR3 region is CSARQGQGTQYF. CDR3 bases: TGCAGTGCTCGGCAGGGTCAAGGGACCCAGTACTTC.